This is a list of T cell receptor beta chains from one sample in a study of CD8+ T cells in alopecia areata. Produced via immunoSEQ multiplex PCR; TCRdb's table is partial and in-frame only. This sample has some 200,000 clones, with under 60% found just once. Here the sequenced sample was CD8+ T cells sorted from blood, taken at week 24, from a patient treated with tofacitinib. These receptors were taken from a human donor with alopecia areata. Both conserved end residues are part of each CDR3. Each record gives: V gene, D gene, J gene, clone size, CDR3 DNA, CDR3 protein. D genes are given only for firm matches. Clone size is not always given. Where it is, it says once, few, many or a class for expanded clones.

V: TRBV5-1; D: TRBD2; J: TRBJ2-5; size: NA; DNA: TGCGCCAGCAGCGCGGGAGGCTATATAGAGACCCAGTACTTC; CDR3: CASSAGGYIETQYF
V: TRBV30; D: NA; J: TRBJ2-7; size: NA; DNA: TGTGCCTGGAGTGTAAGGCAGGGTAACGCCGAGCAGTACTTC; CDR3: CAWSVRQGNAEQYF
V: TRBV28; D: NA; J: TRBJ2-5; size: NA; DNA: TGTGCCAGCACTGAAGGGGGGGGACGCGGAGAGACCCAGTACTTC; CDR3: CASTEGGGRGETQYF
V: TRBV2; D: NA; J: TRBJ2-1; size: NA; DNA: TGTGCCAGCAGCGGTACAGGGTCGGAGGGTAATGAGCAGTTCTTC; CDR3: CASSGTGSEGNEQFF
V: TRBV11-3; D: NA; J: TRBJ1-2; size: NA; DNA: TGTGCCAGCAGCTTGAGGGACCAGTTGGATGGCTACACCTTC; CDR3: CASSLRDQLDGYTF
V: TRBV27; D: NA; J: TRBJ1-6; size: NA; DNA: TGTGCCAGCAGTCCGATTACGGGATCCTCACCCCTCCACTTT; CDR3: CASSPITGSSPLHF
V: TRBV5-1; D: NA; J: TRBJ1-1; size: few; DNA: TGCGCCAGCAGACGGGGGAACACTGAAGCTTTCTTT; CDR3: CASRRGNTEAFF
V: TRBV6-5; D: NA; J: TRBJ2-5; size: few; DNA: TGTGCCAGCAGTCTCGGGGGGACCCAGTACTTC; CDR3: CASSLGGTQYF
V: TRBV13; D: NA; J: TRBJ2-5; size: NA; DNA: TGTGCCAGCAGCCCGCAGGGACGGCGCCAAGAGACCCAGTACTTC; CDR3: CASSPQGRRQETQYF
V: TRBV29-1; D: NA; J: TRBJ1-1; size: NA; DNA: TGCAGCGGCGGACGGCTGAACACTGAAGCTTTCTTT; CDR3: CSGGRLNTEAFF
V: TRBV30; D: NA; J: TRBJ2-5; size: NA; DNA: TGTGCCTTTTTCCCAGGGTACCAAGAGACCCAGTACTTC; CDR3: CAFFPGYQETQYF
V: TRBV27; D: NA; J: TRBJ2-7; size: NA; DNA: TGTGCCAGCAGTTTAACTAGCTCCTACGAGCAGTACTTC; CDR3: CASSLTSSYEQYF
V: TRBV7-9; D: TRBD1; J: TRBJ2-1; size: NA; DNA: TGTGCCAGCAGCCCTACGACGGGACAGCAATACAATGAGCAGTTCTTC; CDR3: CASSPTTGQQYNEQFF
V: TRBV5-6; D: TRBD2; J: TRBJ2-7; size: NA; DNA: TGTGCCAGCAGCACGGGACTAGCGGGGGGCTACGAGCAGTACTTC; CDR3: CASSTGLAGGYEQYF
V: TRBV5-1; D: TRBD1; J: TRBJ2-3; size: NA; DNA: TGCGCCAGCAGCTTGGACAGGGGAAGCACAGATACGCAGTATTTT; CDR3: CASSLDRGSTDTQYF
V: TRBV2; D: NA; J: TRBJ1-5; size: NA; DNA: TGTGCCAGCAGTAACACAGGGAGCGAAACGTATAGCAATCAGCCCCAGCATTTT; CDR3: CASSNTGSETYSNQPQHF
V: TRBV5-6; D: TRBD1; J: TRBJ2-7; size: NA; DNA: TGTGCCAGCAGCCTCGGGACAGGGGCCAACGAGCAGTACTTC; CDR3: CASSLGTGANEQYF
V: TRBV5-1; D: TRBD1; J: TRBJ1-1; size: NA; DNA: TGCGCCAGCAGCATTACGGGACAGAAGAACACTGAAGCTTTCTTT; CDR3: CASSITGQKNTEAFF
V: TRBV13; D: TRBD1; J: TRBJ2-5; size: NA; DNA: TGTGCCAGCAGTGGGACAGGGGTAGAGACCCAGTACTTC; CDR3: CASSGTGVETQYF
V: TRBV4-1; D: NA; J: TRBJ2-2; size: NA; DNA: TGCGCCAGCAGCCAATCTGCACCCGGGTCCGCCGGGGAGCTGTTTTTT; CDR3: CASSQSAPGSAGELFF
V: TRBV9; D: NA; J: TRBJ2-3; size: NA; DNA: TGTGCCAGCAGCGTAGCTGCCGGATCTAGCACAGATACGCAGTATTTT; CDR3: CASSVAAGSSTDTQYF
V: TRBV13; D: NA; J: TRBJ2-5; size: NA; DNA: TGTGCCAGCAGCTTAGATTCGGACGGGCAAGAGACCCAGTACTTC; CDR3: CASSLDSDGQETQYF